The 21 T cell receptor beta chains presented below share a single source sample, sequenced in a study of T cell responses to AZD1222 COVID-19 vaccine. The assay was immunoSEQ multiplex PCR, and TCRdb's table has in-frame clones only and misses some. Counted here are fewer than 150,000 clones, roughly 87% occurring once; the ten biggest clones make up 8.5% to 10%. The specimen comprised peripheral blood, sampled on day 0 of AZD1222 vaccination. The source of these receptors is an adult in good health.

The chain combines TRBV2 with TRBJ2-7; unclear D gene. Trimming removed 4 bases at V and 1 base at J, with 8 bases between. This CDR3 spans 13 amino acids. Germline V gene lookup returns CDR1 SNHLY and CDR2 FYNNEI. For the CDR3, the DNA is TGTGCCAGCAGTGGCCTAGATTCCTACGAGCAGTACTTC. It specifies CASSGLDSYEQYF.

The chain joins TRBV19 to TRBJ1-5; D gene uncertain. The V end was cut by 7 bases, the J end by 5 bases, with 15 bases between. This CDR3 spans 14 amino acids. Germline V gene sequence: CDR1 LNHDA, CDR2 SQIVND (reference sequence). CDR3 in DNA: TGTGCCAGTATCCCAAGGGCCAGCGATCAGCCCCAGCATTTT. It yields the protein CASIPRASDQPQHF.

J is TRBJ1-5 and V is TRBV11-1; no definite D call. V was trimmed by 5 bases and J by 11 bases, leaving 16 bases between them. CDR3 length: 13 amino acids. Per the germline V gene, CDR1 is SGHAT and CDR2 is FQDESV (reference sequence). The DNA for the CDR3 is TGTGCCAGCAGCCCAGCCCCTGATGGGGCCCAGCATTTT. Its protein product is CASSPAPDGAQHF.

The rearrangement joins TRBV11-3 to TRBJ2-2; a possible D gene is TRBD2 (7 bases). The V end was cut by 5 bases, the J end by 0 bases, with 16 bases between. This CDR3 is built from 17 residues. Germline CDR1 is SGHNT and CDR2 is YENEEA. The CDR3 loop reads CASSTGGPRANTGELFF. The CDR3 region has the DNA TGTGCCAGCAGCACGGGGGGCCCGAGAGCGAACACCGGGGAGCTGTTTTTT.

The chain is built from TRBV27 and TRBJ1-2; 7 bases agree with TRBD1. J was trimmed by 2 bases and V by 5 bases; bases with no gene match: 5. CDR3 size: 14 residues. Germline V gene lookup returns CDR1 MNHEY and CDR2 SMNVEV (reference sequence). CDR3 in amino acids: CASSPRGGNYGYTF. The CDR3 region has the DNA TGTGCCAGCAGTCCACGAGGGGGCAACTATGGCTACACCTTC.

The CDR3 sequence: CASSPAGRKKLFF. CDR3 nucleotide sequence: TGTGCCAGCTCACCAGCAGGGAGGAAAAAACTGTTTTTT. The chain employs TRBV18 and TRBJ1-4; D is possibly TRBD1 (5 bases). This CDR3 is 13 amino acids long. Germline CDR1 KGHSH, CDR2 LQKENI. The V and J ends lost 2 bases and 9 bases respectively, with 10 bases between them.

The rearrangement uses TRBV27 and TRBJ1-5; D gene unclear. The V end lost 5 bases, the J end lost 1 base, and 12 bases lay between the germline ends. CDR3 size: 15 residues. Per germline, CDR1 MNHEY and CDR2 SMNVEV (reference sequence). CDR3 nucleotides: TGTGCCAGCAGTGCCCACGAGGGAAGCAATCAGCCCCAGCATTTT. Translation gives CASSAHEGSNQPQHF.

The chain is built from TRBV6-5 and TRBJ2-5, with D tentatively TRBD2 (6 bases). CDR3 length: 13 residues. The germline V gene encodes CDR1 MNHEY and CDR2 SVGAGI. V was trimmed by 5 bases and J by 2 bases, leaving 9 bases between them. Here the CDR3 DNA reads TGTGCCAGCAGTCGGGACTTACAAGAGACCCAGTACTTC. It translates to CASSRDLQETQYF.

The chain joins TRBV4-1 to TRBJ1-2, with unresolved D. This CDR3 spans 14 amino acids. The V gene lost 0 bases and the J gene lost 4 bases, with 9 bases spanning the gap. Germline CDR1 reads MGHRA; CDR2 reads YSYEKL. The CDR3, as DNA: TGCGCCAGCAGCCAAGATTCCAGGAGCTATGGCTACACCTTC. This translates into CASSQDSRSYGYTF.

This chain joins TRBV7-6 and TRBJ1-1; no reliable D call. Germline-derived CDR1 and CDR2 are SGHVS and FNYEAQ. This CDR3 has 13 residues. V was pared by 1 base and J by 7 bases, with 10 bases between. CDR3: CASSLGPRFEAFF. The CDR3 DNA sequence: TGTGCCAGCAGCTTAGGCCCCAGATTTGAAGCTTTCTTT.

There are a few counts of this clone. The J gene is TRBJ1-1, the V gene TRBV7-9; TRBD1 agrees at 9 bases. Germline loops: CDR1 SEHNR, CDR2 FQNEAQ (reference sequence). This CDR3 has 14 residues. V was clipped by 4 bases and J by 4 bases; unmatched bases: 4. This CDR3 reads CASSSGQGSTEAFF. In nucleotides, the CDR3 is TGTGCCAGCAGCTCCGGACAGGGGAGCACTGAAGCTTTCTTT.

The DNA of the CDR3 is TGTGCCAGCAGCTCCGTTCGTGGGGGGGCCTTCCACGAGCAGTACTTC. This codes for CASSSVRGGAFHEQYF. The chain links TRBV11-2 to TRBJ2-7, with D possibly being TRBD2 (7 bases). This CDR3 contains 16 residues. The germline V and J ends were trimmed by 4 bases and 5 bases, with 21 bases remaining between them. CDR1 SGHAT and CDR2 FQNNGV come from the germline V gene.

CDR3 sequence reads: CASSSQQGINTEAFF. In DNA, the CDR3 is TGTGCCAGCAGTTCCCAACAGGGGATCAACACTGAAGCTTTCTTT. The V and J genes are TRBV6-5 and TRBJ1-1; 7 bases map to TRBD1. CDR1 is MNHEY, CDR2 SVGAGI, per germline. Trimming removed 4 bases from V and 2 bases from J; junction bases left unmatched: 7. The CDR3 runs 15 residues.

The chain employs TRBV27 and TRBJ1-4, with a possible D match to TRBD1 (6 bases). The CDR3 length is 15 residues. The ends were cut back, 5 bases at V and 5 bases at J, with 15 bases in the middle. Germline CDR1 and CDR2: MNHEY and SMNVEV (reference sequence). CDR3 DNA: TGTGCCAGCAGTCCCCAGGGGTTGGGAAATGAAAAACTGTTTTTT. It encodes CASSPQGLGNEKLFF. Variable domain in full (rest from reference TRBV27 and TRBJ1-4): EAQVTQNPRYLITVTGKKLTVTCSQNMNHEYMSWYRQDPGLGLRQIYYSMNVEVTDKGDVPEGYKVSRKEKRNFPLILESPSPNQTSLYFCASSPQGLGNEKLFFGSGTQLSVL.

The J gene is TRBJ1-5, the V gene TRBV19, with TRBD1 matching over 8 bases. Germline trimming cut 7 bases from V and 6 bases from J; bases unmatched to any gene: 11. The CDR3 is 15 residues long. Germline V gene data show CDR1 as LNHDA and CDR2 as SQIVND (reference sequence). The CDR3 protein is CASTLTGVSSQPQHF. In nucleotides, the CDR3 is TGTGCCAGTACCCTGACAGGGGTTAGTAGTCAGCCCCAGCATTTT.

The V call is TRBV5-1, the J call TRBJ1-3; no clear D gene. Trimming took 0 bases from V and 0 from J, leaving 10 bases between them. The CDR3 covers 16 residues. Germline loops: CDR1 SGHRS, CDR2 YFSETQ. The CDR3 sequence: CASSLGPSGSGNTIYF. The CDR3 DNA reads TGCGCCAGCAGCTTGGGGCCATCCGGCTCTGGAAACACCATATATTTT.

The chain links TRBV7-9 to TRBJ2-1; TRBD1 agrees at 7 bases. The CDR3 is 14 residues long. Germline V gives CDR1 SEHNR, CDR2 FQNEAQ (reference sequence). V lost 5 bases and J lost 12; bases outside the gene matches: 13. The CDR3 DNA is TGTGCCAGCAGCCCCCACGGACAGGTTTCGGGGCAGTTCTTC. This sequence encodes CASSPHGQVSGQFF. Full variable domain (missing parts from reference TRBV7-9 and TRBJ2-1): DTGVSQNPRHKITKRGQNVTFRCDPISEHNRLYWYRQTLGQGPEFLTYFQNEAQLEKSRLLSDRFSAERPKGSFSTLEIQRTEQGDSAMYLCASSPHGQVSGQFFGPGTRLTVL.

V and J are TRBV7-6 and TRBJ1-2, with a tentative D call TRBD1 (6 bases). The CDR3 runs to 12 residues. Between the trimmed V and J ends, which lost 4 bases and 6 bases, there was a span of 9 bases. Germline lookup yields CDR1 SGHVS and CDR2 FNYEAQ. The CDR3 is CASSSPGDGYTF. CDR3 nucleotide sequence: TGTGCCAGCAGCTCCCCAGGGGATGGCTACACCTTC.

This chain connects TRBV28 to TRBJ2-1; 13 bases match TRBD2. CDR3 length: 17 residues. Trimming at V came to 2 bases and at J to 12 bases, leaving 13 bases not matched to a gene. The germline V gene has CDR1 MDHEN and CDR2 SYDVKM. This chain's CDR3 is CASSLPQTSGRARVQFF. In nucleotides, the CDR3 is TGTGCCAGCAGTTTACCCCAAACTAGCGGGAGGGCCAGGGTGCAGTTCTTC.

A few counts support this clone. J is TRBJ1-2 and V is TRBV13; D gene uncertain. Germline CDR1 is PRHDT and CDR2 is FYEKMQ (reference sequence). Trimming cost V 5 bases and J 0 bases, with 7 bases left between them. The CDR3 runs 13 residues. The CDR3, as DNA: TGTGCCAGCAGCGAAGAAGCTAACTATGGCTACACCTTC. Its translation: CASSEEANYGYTF. Full variable domain (rest looked up from reference TRBV13 and TRBJ1-2): AAGVIQSPRHLIKEKRETATLKCYPIPRHDTVYWYQQGPGQDPQFLISFYEKMQSDKGSIPDRFSAQQFSDYHSELNMSSLELGDSALYFCASSEEANYGYTFGSGTRLTVV.

This chain joins TRBV11-2 and TRBJ2-3; D remains unclear. Germline V gene data show CDR1 as SGHAT and CDR2 as FQNNGV. Trimming removed 5 bases at V and 1 base at J, with 13 bases between. CDR3 length: 15 residues. CDR3 nucleotides: TGTGCCAGCAGCCTAATGGGGTTGGGCACAGATACGCAGTATTTT. Amino acids: CASSLMGLGTDTQYF. The whole variable domain, filled in from reference TRBV11-2 and TRBJ2-3, reads EAGVAQSPRYKIIEKRQSVAFWCNPISGHATLYWYQQILGQGPKLLIQFQNNGVVDDSQLPKDRFSAERLKGVDSTLKIQPAKLEDSAVYLCASSLMGLGTDTQYFGPGTRLTVL.